This T cell receptor beta chain was identified during a study of radiation and T cells in renal cell carcinoma. Regarding this clone: Antigen: not known.

Described time point: baseline pretreatment blood. The treatment denotes: 15 Gy SBRT to primary tumor, nephrectomy 4 weeks later. Serial blood draws occurred at baseline and 2 and 4 weeks post-SBRT. This renal cell carcinoma was of the clear cell type. Study-wide points: In blood, top tumor clones expanded by 2 weeks, shrinking by 4. Pretreatment tumor biopsies were lacking, so baseline clonotypes are unknown.

Produced via immunoSEQ multiplex PCR; TCRdb's table is partial and in-frame only. The repertoire consists of about 59,000 clones, with just under 80% occurring once and the leading ten covering roughly 7.2%. This CDR3 is built from 16 residues. From germline, CDR1 is SGHTA and CDR2 FQGTGA. Trimming cost V 5 bases and J 0 bases; bases outside gene matches: 7. The sample was blood, taken from a patient whose treatment included radiotherapy and nephrectomy. The TCR was taken from a man between 60 and 75 years old with renal cell carcinoma. The V and J genes are TRBV7-3 and TRBJ2-1, with 7 positions matching TRBD2. The CDR3, as DNA: TGTGCCAGCAGCCCTAGCGGTAGGAGCTCCTACAATGAGCAGTTCTTC. This codes for CASSPSGRSSYNEQFF.